Shown below are 18 T cell receptor beta chains from a single sample sequenced in a study of cytomegalovirus exposure and HLA in healthy donors. The PCR was carried out with 60 Vbeta primers and 13 Jbeta primers. Measured with immunoSEQ multiplex PCR; TCRdb has only the in-frame clones, and not every one. Counted here are 140,000 to 150,000 clones, roughly 90% occurring once; the ten biggest clones make up 0.4% to 0.55%. The sample comprised PBMCs. The source is a woman aged 40 to 49 in good health and CMV-seronegative.

The CDR3: CASSQETSPHNEQFF. In DNA form, the CDR3 reads TGCGCCAGCAGCCAAGAAACTAGCCCTCACAATGAGCAGTTCTTC. The genes are TRBV4-3 and TRBJ2-1, with D perhaps matching TRBD2 (6 bases). The V gene lost 0 bases and the J gene lost 5 bases, with 11 bases spanning the gap. The CDR3 consists of 15 residues. CDR1 is LGHNA, CDR2 YSLEER, per germline.

The V gene is TRBV28, the J gene TRBJ2-4; 9 bases align to TRBD2. Losses at the gene ends were 5 bases for V and 9 bases for J; bases not matched to a gene: 17. The CDR3 is 17 amino acids. Germline V gene lookup returns CDR1 MDHEN and CDR2 SYDVKM. The CDR3 protein is CASSAVLGGRAEGIQYF. CDR3 sequence (DNA): TGTGCCAGCAGTGCCGTTTTGGGCGGGAGGGCCGAGGGCATTCAGTACTTC.

This rearrangement joins TRBV28 to TRBJ2-7, with a tentative D call TRBD1 (7 bases). Germline V gene sequence: CDR1 MDHEN, CDR2 SYDVKM. V was pared by 7 bases and J by 3 bases, with 10 bases between. This CDR3 has 12 amino acids. CDR3 protein: CASTGGSYEQYF. CDR3 DNA: TGTGCCAGCACAGGGGGGAGCTACGAGCAGTACTTC.

The chain has TRBV12-1 and TRBJ2-5; TRBD2 is the table's D call, not checked against the DNA. TRBV12-1 is a pseudogene. This CDR3 has 14 amino acids. CDR3 bases: TGTGCCAGCGCCGAACGCGTCGGCCAAGAGACCCAGTACTTC. As protein: CASAERVGQETQYF.

This chain joins TRBV11-3 and TRBJ1-1; possible D gene TRBD1, 5 bases. V shed 0 bases and J shed 1 base, with 6 bases lying between them. Germline values: CDR1 SGHNT, CDR2 YENEEA. CDR3 size: 14 residues. CDR3 loop: CASSLEQENTEAFF. CDR3 in DNA: TGTGCCAGCAGCTTAGAACAGGAGAACACTGAAGCTTTCTTT.

This clone was seen a few times. This rearrangement joins TRBV28 to TRBJ2-1, with 8 bases aligning to TRBD1. The CDR3 covers 14 residues. The germline CDR1 and CDR2 sequences are MDHEN and SYDVKM. The trim removed 8 bases at V and 8 bases at J, leaving 11 bases unmatched. For the CDR3, the DNA is TGTGCCAGCCGGCGCCGACAGGGGTGGTATGAGCAGTTCTTC. Its translation: CASRRRQGWYEQFF.

J is TRBJ2-5 and V is TRBV5-1, with 12 bases that match TRBD2. The J call is uncertain, as TRBJ2-7 better fits the DNA end. Germline CDR1 SGHRS, CDR2 YFSETQ. There are 15 residues in the CDR3. The CDR3 reads CASSLGGLAGSEQYF. CDR3 DNA: TGCGCCAGCAGCTTGGGAGGACTAGCGGGAAGCGAGCAGTACTTC.

The chain employs TRBV5-6 and TRBJ2-7, with TRBD2 identical over 11 bases. Germline CDR1 SGHDT, CDR2 YYEEEE. This CDR3 contains 19 residues. The junction had 16 bases not matched to a gene; V was cut back by 3 bases and J by 2 bases. The CDR3 DNA reads as TGTGCCAGCAGCTGGAAGGTGGGTGGGACTAGCGGACGGACCTACGAGCAGTACTTC. Translated: CASSWKVGGTSGRTYEQYF.

V usage is TRBV5-1 and J usage is TRBJ2-1; 9 nucleotides agree with TRBD2. This CDR3 contains 15 residues. J was trimmed by 5 bases and V by 7 bases; bases with no gene match: 10. CDR1 is SGHRS and CDR2 is YFSETQ in the germline V gene. The CDR3 region has the DNA TGCGCCAGCGTCCCAGGGGCGGGAGGGGACAATGAGCAGTTCTTC. Translated, it gives CASVPGAGGDNEQFF.

The chain couples TRBV7-3 to TRBJ2-1, with D unclear. Between the trimmed V and J ends, which lost 5 bases and 0 bases, there was a span of 8 bases. Germline CDR1 is SGHTA and CDR2 is FQGTGA. The CDR3 is made up of 14 amino acids. The CDR3 coding sequence is TGTGCCAGCAGCCCTGCCGGCTCCTACAATGAGCAGTTCTTC. This translates into CASSPAGSYNEQFF.

The rearrangement uses TRBV5-4 and TRBJ1-6; TRBD1 is a possible D gene (6 bases). In germline, CDR1 is SGHNT, CDR2 YYREEE (reference sequence). CDR3 length equals 14 residues. Between the trimmed V and J ends, which lost 0 bases and 8 bases, there was a span of 9 bases. CDR3 loop: CASSLGQDYSPLHF. CDR3 nucleotides: TGTGCCAGCAGCTTGGGACAGGACTATTCACCCCTCCACTTT.

This clone has more than one count but fewer than ten. The rearrangement links TRBV7-2 to TRBJ2-3, with 7 bases fitting TRBD2. The V gene end was trimmed by 3 bases and the J gene end by 4 bases; junction bases not matched to a gene: 4. The CDR3 runs 14 residues. CDR1 is SGHTA and CDR2 is FQGNSA in the germline V gene. The CDR3 here is CASSFGLVSDTQYF. As DNA, the CDR3 is TGTGCCAGCAGCTTCGGACTAGTTTCAGATACGCAGTATTTT.

The chain combines TRBV9 with TRBJ2-3; TRBD1 aligns across 7 bases. This CDR3 region has 15 residues. The V segment lost 3 bases and the J segment 1 base; nucleotides outside the gene matches: 5. Germline lookup yields CDR1 SGDLS and CDR2 YYNGEE. In DNA, the CDR3 is TGTGCCAGCAGCGGACAGGGCTGGGGCACAGATACGCAGTATTTT. Translating gives CASSGQGWGTDTQYF.

The CDR3, as DNA: TGTGCCAGCAGCTTAGGGGGGGGACTAGCGGGAGGGCCTAGCTACAATGAGCAGTTCTTC. Encoded protein: CASSLGGGLAGGPSYNEQFF. The V gene is TRBV7-6, the J gene TRBJ2-1; 16 nucleotides line up with TRBD2. The CDR3 is 20 residues long. J lost 3 bases, V lost 1 base, and 9 bases had no gene match. Germline V gene data show CDR1 as SGHVS and CDR2 as FNYEAQ.

The rearrangement links TRBV5-1 to TRBJ2-5, with 7 nucleotides matching TRBD1. Germline V lookup: CDR1 SGHRS, CDR2 YFSETQ. After removal of 0 bases from V and 4 bases from J, the junction contained 9 bases not matched to a gene. The CDR3 has 16 amino acids. CDR3 sequence (DNA): TGCGCCAGCAGCTTGGTCAACAGGGGAGTGGGAGAGACCCAGTACTTC. It codes for CASSLVNRGVGETQYF.

The rearrangement links TRBV7-6 to TRBJ2-4; D is uncertain. This CDR3 has 16 amino acids. Looked up from germline, CDR1 is SGHVS and CDR2 is FNYEAQ. V lost 5 bases and J lost 2, with 16 bases in between. The CDR3 DNA is TGTGCCAGCAGCCCCTCTTCCCAATACTCCAAAAACATTCAGTACTTC. It translates to CASSPSSQYSKNIQYF.

With respect to this clone: The junction differs from germline at one of its ends, possibly a read error. The J gene is TRBJ2-7, the V gene TRBV7-9; TRBD2 agrees at 10 bases. This CDR3 has 16 residues. In germline, CDR1 is SEHNR, CDR2 FQNEAQ (reference sequence). The CDR3 DNA reads as TGTTCCAGCAGCTTGGGCACGAGCGGGAGGGCCTACGAGCAGTACTTC. Protein product: CSSSLGTSGRAYEQYF.

This clone was found once. The rearrangement links TRBV28 to TRBJ1-5; TRBD1 aligns across 7 bases. The germline CDR1 and CDR2 sequences are MDHEN and SYDVKM. The CDR3 runs to 20 residues. The junction had 18 bases not matched to a gene; V was cut back by 1 base and J by 3 bases. The CDR3, as DNA: TGTGCCAGCAGTTTATACCCTAGGCGACAGGGTTATACTAACAATCAGCCCCAGCATTTT. This gives the protein CASSLYPRRQGYTNNQPQHF.